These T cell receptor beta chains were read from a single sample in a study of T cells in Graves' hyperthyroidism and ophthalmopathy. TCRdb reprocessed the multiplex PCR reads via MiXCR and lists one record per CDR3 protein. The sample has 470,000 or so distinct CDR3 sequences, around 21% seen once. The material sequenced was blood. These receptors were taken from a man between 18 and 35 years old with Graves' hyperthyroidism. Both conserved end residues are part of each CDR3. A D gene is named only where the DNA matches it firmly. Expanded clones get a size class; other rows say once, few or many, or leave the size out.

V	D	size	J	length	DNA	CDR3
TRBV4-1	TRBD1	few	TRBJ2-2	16	TGCGCCAGCAGCCAAACAGGGGGTTCGAACACCGGGGAGCTGTTTTTT	CASSQTGGSNTGELFF
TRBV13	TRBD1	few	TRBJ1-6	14	TGTGCCAGCAGCTTAAGGGGGCAGGGTTCACCCCTCCACTTT	CASSLRGQGSPLHF
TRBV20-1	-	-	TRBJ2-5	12	TGCAGTGCGGGACTGATCCAAGAGACCCAGTACTTC	CSAGLIQETQYF
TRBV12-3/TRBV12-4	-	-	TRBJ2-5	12	TGTGCCAGCAGTGAGATTCAAGAGACCCAGTACTTC	CASSEIQETQYF
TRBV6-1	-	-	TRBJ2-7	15	TGTGCCAGCAGGGGACGGGCTCCTGGGGCTGTTGAGCAGTACTTC	CASRGRAPGAVEQYF
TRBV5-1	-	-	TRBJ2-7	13	TGCGCCAGCAGCCAGGTCAACTGGGGGGATCAGTACTTC	CASSQVNWGDQYF
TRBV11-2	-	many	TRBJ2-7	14	TGTGCCAGCAGCTTAGATCGGACGGACTACGAGCAGTACTTC	CASSLDRTDYEQYF
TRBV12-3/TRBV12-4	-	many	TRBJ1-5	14	TGTGCCAGCAGTTTAAGCGGATACAATCAGCCCCAGCATTTT	CASSLSGYNQPQHF
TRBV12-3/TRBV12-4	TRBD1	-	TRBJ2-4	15	TGTGCCAGCAGTTTAGCGGCAGGGGGATTAAACATTCAGTACTTC	CASSLAAGGLNIQYF
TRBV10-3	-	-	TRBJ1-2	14	TGTGCCATCAGTGCGAGCAACTCTAACTATGGCTACACCTTC	CAISASNSNYGYTF
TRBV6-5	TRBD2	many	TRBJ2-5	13	TGTGCCAGCACTTTACTAGCGGGGGCTACCCAGTACTTC	CASTLLAGATQYF
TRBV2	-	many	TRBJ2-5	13	TGTGCCAGCAGTGCTCCAGCCCGGGAGACCCAGTACTTC	CASSAPARETQYF
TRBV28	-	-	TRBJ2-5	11	TGTGCCAGCAGTTCCCGGGGGTACCAGTACTTC	CASSSRGYQYF
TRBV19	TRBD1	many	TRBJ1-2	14	TGTGCCAGTAGTAGAGGGACAGGGAACTATGGCTACACCTTC	CASSRGTGNYGYTF
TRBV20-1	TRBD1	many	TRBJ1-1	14	TGCAGTGCCCACAGGGGGCGCATGAACACTGAAGCTTTCTTT	CSAHRGRMNTEAFF
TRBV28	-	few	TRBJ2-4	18	TGTGCCAGCAGCCCACGGCGGACCCCCGAACTAGCCAAAAACATTCAGTACTTC	CASSPRRTPELAKNIQYF
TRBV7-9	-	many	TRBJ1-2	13	TGTGCCAGCAGCCGTGACAGTTACTATGGCTACACCTTC	CASSRDSYYGYTF
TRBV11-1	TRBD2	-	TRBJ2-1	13	TGTGCCAGCAGCTTGGTGACTAGCGGTGAGCAGTTCTTC	CASSLVTSGEQFF
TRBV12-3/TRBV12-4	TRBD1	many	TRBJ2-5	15	TGTGCCAGCAGTCAGGACAGGGGCGGAGGAGAGACCCAGTACTTC	CASSQDRGGGETQYF
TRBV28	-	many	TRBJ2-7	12	TGTGCCAGCGCGGGGACTGCTTACGAGCAGTACTTC	CASAGTAYEQYF
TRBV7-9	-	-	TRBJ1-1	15	TGTGCCAGCAGCCAATTCCGGGGCAAGAACACTGAAGCTTTCTTT	CASSQFRGKNTEAFF
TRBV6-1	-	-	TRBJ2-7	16	TGTGCCAGCAGAGGGAGGGGGGCGGCAAGCTCCTACGAGCAGTACTTC	CASRGRGAASSYEQYF
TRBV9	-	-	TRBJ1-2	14	TGTGCCAGCAGCGTAGAAGACCGTAACTATGGCTACACCTTC	CASSVEDRNYGYTF
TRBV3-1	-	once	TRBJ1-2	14	TGTGCCAGCAGCCAAGGAGGGGGGCTTGGCGGCTACACCTTC	CASSQGGGLGGYTF
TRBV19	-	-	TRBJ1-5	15	TGTGCCAGTAAGCCGGCGTGGGGGGCGCACCAGCCCCAGCATTTT	CASKPAWGAHQPQHF
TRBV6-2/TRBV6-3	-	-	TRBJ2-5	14	TGTGCCAGCACCCTCCAAGGGAGCAAAGAGACCCAGTACTTC	CASTLQGSKETQYF
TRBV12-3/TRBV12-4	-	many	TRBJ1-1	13	TGTGCCAGCATCCTGTGGGGGGGCACTGAAGCTTTCTTT	CASILWGGTEAFF
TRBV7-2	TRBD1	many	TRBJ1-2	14	TGTGCCAGCAGCCATGACAGGGGTTACTATGGCTACACCTTC	CASSHDRGYYGYTF
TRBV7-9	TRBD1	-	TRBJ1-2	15	TGTGCCAGCAGCTTAGCACCGGGACAGATCTATGGCTACACCTTC	CASSLAPGQIYGYTF
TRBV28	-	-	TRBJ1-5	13	TGTGCCAGCAGCCCCGGACGATATCAGCCCCAGCATTTT	CASSPGRYQPQHF
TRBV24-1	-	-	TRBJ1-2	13	TGTGCCACCAGTGATCCACGAGGGGGGGGCTACACCTTC	CATSDPRGGGYTF
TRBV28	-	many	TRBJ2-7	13	TGTGCCAGCAGTTTCACCGGATTCTACGAGCAGTACTTC	CASSFTGFYEQYF
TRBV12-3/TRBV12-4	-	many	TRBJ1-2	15	TGTGCCAGCAGCCCCTCGGCGAGGGGGGGCTATGGCTACACCTTC	CASSPSARGGYGYTF